These 21 T cell receptor beta chains were all obtained from the same sample, sequenced in a study of T cell changes during pregnancy in multiple sclerosis. Profiled with immunoSEQ multiplex PCR; TCRdb holds only in-frame clones, not every one. Here the sample spans tens of thousands of clones, roughly nine tenths being singletons. The source material was CD8+ T cells from peripheral blood mononuclear cells, sampled before pregnancy. The source is a female donor with multiple sclerosis, enrolled in a pregnancy study.

The V and J genes are TRBV29-1 and TRBJ2-2, with D perhaps TRBD2 (6 bases). This CDR3 contains 14 residues. CDR1 is SQVTM, CDR2 ANQGSEA, per germline. The V end was cut by 6 bases, the J end by 7 bases, with 18 bases between. The CDR3 region has the DNA TGCAGCGTAGGGTGGTCGGGGGATAACGGGGAGCTGTTTTTT. Protein sequence: CSVGWSGDNGELFF.

The rearrangement joins TRBV2 to TRBJ1-1, with no clear D. The CDR3 is 13 amino acids. Germline CDR1 reads SNHLY; CDR2 reads FYNNEI. Between the trimmed V and J ends, which lost 6 bases and 1 base, there was a span of 9 bases. The DNA of the CDR3 is TGTGCCAGCAGCCCCCGGGAGAACACTGAAGCTTTCTTT. It is translated as CASSPRENTEAFF.

This chain joins TRBV2 and TRBJ2-1; no definite D call. Trimming pared 7 bases from V and 9 bases from J, leaving 19 bases between. There are 14 residues in the CDR3. From germline, CDR1 is SNHLY and CDR2 FYNNEI. CDR3 protein: CASKATPAGGEQFF. In nucleotides, the CDR3 is TGTGCCAGCAAGGCGACCCCCGCCGGCGGTGAGCAGTTCTTC.

The gene calls are TRBV6-5 and TRBJ1-1, with D perhaps matching TRBD1 (6 bases). Per germline, CDR1 MNHEY and CDR2 SVGAGI. This CDR3 is 14 amino acids long. The V end was cut by 5 bases, the J end by 2 bases, with 12 bases between. The CDR3 coding sequence is TGTGCCAGCAGTGCAGGACAGATAAACACTGAAGCTTTCTTT. Translating it yields CASSAGQINTEAFF.

The CDR3 sequence: CASSLAPGQGVDGYTF. As DNA, the CDR3 is TGCGCCAGCAGCTTGGCTCCGGGACAGGGAGTGGATGGCTACACCTTC. V and J are TRBV5-1 and TRBJ1-2; 9 nucleotides align to TRBD1. The CDR3 runs 16 residues. CDR1 is SGHRS, CDR2 YFSETQ, per germline. V gave up 0 bases and J gave up 6 bases; unmatched junction bases: 9.

The V call is TRBV6-5, the J call TRBJ2-5; the D gene is possibly TRBD2 (6 bases). Trimming took 3 bases from V and 5 from J, leaving 10 bases between them. CDR1 MNHEY and CDR2 SVGAGI come from the germline V gene. The CDR3 has 13 amino acids. The CDR3 loop is CASSYRGWETQYF. CDR3 nucleotide sequence: TGTGCCAGCAGTTATCGGGGGTGGGAGACCCAGTACTTC.

The gene calls are TRBV4-1 and TRBJ2-2; TRBD2 might be the D (6 bases). The V gene lost 1 base and the J gene lost 6 bases, with 9 bases spanning the gap. Germline V gene lookup returns CDR1 MGHRA and CDR2 YSYEKL. The CDR3 runs to 14 residues. As DNA, the CDR3 is TGCGCCAGCAGCCAAGGGTCGGGGGCCGGGGAGCTGTTTTTT. Protein: CASSQGSGAGELFF.

This chain connects TRBV2 to TRBJ2-1; 10 nucleotides match TRBD1. The J segment lost 8 bases and the V segment lost 8 bases, leaving 6 bases of the junction unmatched. The CDR3 is 13 amino acids. Per germline, CDR1 SNHLY and CDR2 FYNNEI. CDR3 region: CASGWDRGDEQFF. In nucleotides, the CDR3 is TGTGCCAGCGGATGGGACAGGGGCGATGAGCAGTTCTTC.

The V call is TRBV15, the J call TRBJ1-3; 7 bases are a match to TRBD1. The CDR3 loop spans 18 amino acids. The trim removed 5 bases at V and 0 bases at J, leaving 13 bases unmatched. Looked up from germline, CDR1 is LNHNV and CDR2 is YYDKDF (reference sequence). As DNA, the CDR3 is TGTGCCACCAGCGGCGAACCGGGACAGAGACGCTCTGGAAACACCATATATTTT. Protein: CATSGEPGQRRSGNTIYF.

The chain employs TRBV6-5 and TRBJ1-1, with no clear D. CDR1 MNHEY and CDR2 SVGAGI come from the germline V gene. This CDR3 contains 13 residues. V was trimmed by 5 bases and J by 1 base, leaving 8 bases between them. The CDR3 nucleotides read TGTGCCAGCAGTCAGAATGGGAACACTGAAGCTTTCTTT. Residues: CASSQNGNTEAFF.

The rearrangement joins TRBV4-1 to TRBJ1-1; the D is unclear. Germline CDR1 and CDR2: MGHRA and YSYEKL. This CDR3 has 13 residues. V was trimmed by 2 bases and J by 1 base, leaving 5 bases between them. CDR3 sequence: CASSQTGNTEAFF. The CDR3 nucleotides read TGCGCCAGCAGCCAAACTGGGAACACTGAAGCTTTCTTT.

The chain uses TRBV6-5 and TRBJ1-3, with unresolved D. Germline CDR1 is MNHEY and CDR2 is SVGAGI. The CDR3 has 15 amino acids. Trimming took 6 bases from V and 0 from J, leaving 12 bases between them. CDR3 nucleotides: TGTGCCAGCAGCTCGACACCCGTCTCTGGAAACACCATATATTTT. It encodes CASSSTPVSGNTIYF.

The gene calls are TRBV13 and TRBJ1-1, with D hard to call. Trimming removed 5 bases at V and 7 bases at J, with 11 bases between. The CDR3 totals 12 residues. From germline, CDR1 is PRHDT and CDR2 FYEKMQ (reference sequence). This CDR3 reads CASSLARGEAFF. CDR3 nucleotides: TGTGCCAGCAGCCTGGCGCGGGGTGAAGCTTTCTTT. Filled out from reference TRBV13 and TRBJ1-1, the complete variable domain reads AAGVIQSPRHLIKEKRETATLKCYPIPRHDTVYWYQQGPGQDPQFLISFYEKMQSDKGSIPDRFSAQQFSDYHSELNMSSLELGDSALYFCASSLARGEAFFGQGTRLTVV.

The chain carries TRBV11-1 and TRBJ2-1; maybe TRBD1 (5 bases). V gave up 0 bases and J gave up 2 bases, with 14 bases separating them. This CDR3 comprises 17 residues. The V gene's germline CDR1 is SGHAT and CDR2 FQDESV (reference sequence). The CDR3 DNA reads as TGTGCCAGCAGCTTAGCGCAGGGTATATCGGCCTACAATGAGCAGTTCTTC. Encoded protein: CASSLAQGISAYNEQFF. Complete variable domain (other parts from reference TRBV11-1 and TRBJ2-1): EAEVAQSPRYKITEKSQAVAFWCDPISGHATLYWYRQILGQGPELLVQFQDESVVDDSQLPKDRFSAERLKGVDSTLKIQPAELGDSAMYLCASSLAQGISAYNEQFFGPGTRLTVL.

This clone occurred once. The DNA of the CDR3 is TGTGCCAGCAGCGTAGCTGGCGGGGTCGGCAATGAGCAGTTCTTC. Translating it yields CASSVAGGVGNEQFF. V usage is TRBV9 and J usage is TRBJ2-1; D possibly corresponds to TRBD2 (6 bases). Germline V gene data show CDR1 as SGDLS and CDR2 as YYNGEE. Between the trimmed V and J ends, which lost 0 bases and 6 bases, there was a span of 13 bases. The CDR3 totals 15 residues.

The chain combines TRBV7-9 with TRBJ2-2, with a weak D call TRBD2 (5 bases). The germline CDR1 and CDR2 sequences are SEHNR and FQNEAQ (reference sequence). The CDR3 runs to 18 residues. Trimming removed 1 base at V and 6 bases at J, with 21 bases between. This CDR3 is CASSLVGRHPGIAGELFF. As DNA, the CDR3 is TGTGCCAGCAGCTTAGTTGGGCGACACCCGGGGATAGCCGGGGAGCTGTTTTTT.

The table lists this clone with a count of one. The V gene is TRBV5-6, the J gene TRBJ2-2; weak D call: TRBD1 (6 bases). V lost 4 bases and J lost 5, with 18 bases in between. The CDR3 is 16 residues long. Germline V CDR1 and CDR2: SGHDT, YYEEEE. CDR3 in DNA: TGTGCCAGCAGCATGTGGACAGCAGTAAGGACCGGGGAGCTGTTTTTT. It is translated as CASSMWTAVRTGELFF.

The rearrangement uses TRBV13 and TRBJ1-2, with 7 bases lining up with TRBD1. V lost 7 bases and J lost 7; bases outside the gene matches: 9. This CDR3 comprises 13 residues. Per germline, CDR1 PRHDT and CDR2 FYEKMQ (reference sequence). This CDR3 is CASTYDRAIGYTF. The CDR3 coding sequence is TGTGCCAGCACCTATGACAGGGCTATTGGCTACACCTTC.

This clone was counted a single time. The chain employs TRBV13 and TRBJ2-3, with a weak D call TRBD2 (7 bases). CDR1 is PRHDT, CDR2 FYEKMQ, per germline (reference sequence). CDR3 length: 14 amino acids. V lost 5 bases and J 5 bases, leaving 14 bases between the germline ends. CDR3 in amino acids: CASSPWGGEDTQYF. CDR3 coding DNA: TGTGCCAGCAGCCCGTGGGGGGGCGAAGATACGCAGTATTTT.

This rearrangement joins TRBV27 to TRBJ1-2; D ambiguous. CDR3 length equals 17 residues. Trimming pared 2 bases from V and 8 bases from J, leaving 24 bases between. CDR1 and CDR2 from the germline V gene are MNHEY and SMNVEV (reference sequence). CDR3 loop: CASSLLGQAQQRAGYTF. Written as DNA, the CDR3 is TGTGCCAGCAGTTTACTTGGCCAGGCGCAACAGAGGGCCGGCTACACCTTC.

The V call is TRBV9, the J call TRBJ2-1, with 8 bases matching TRBD2. Germline CDR1 SGDLS, CDR2 YYNGEE. V gave up 0 bases and J gave up 6 bases; unmatched junction bases: 2. CDR3 length: 14 residues. CDR3 coding DNA: TGTGCCAGCAGCGTAGCCGGGACTAGCAATGAGCAGTTCTTC. Protein: CASSVAGTSNEQFF.